The TCR beta chain described here comes from a study of blood T cells in healthy people across ages. The study, taken as a whole, reports: Samples with more naive T cells showed higher observed beta diversity. A roughly linear fall in TCR beta diversity per million T cells was seen with increasing age.

Of note for this clonotype: Its matching antigen is unknown. The junction does not match germline at one end; this may be a read error.

No fewer than 5 micrograms of total RNA were isolated from every sample. The use of a sample-barcoded 5' primer and a J-beta primer mix characterized a second PCR of about 6 to 11 cycles. The yield of each sample was at least 2.5 million CDR3-containing paired-end reads. MiXCR, applied by TCRdb to the 5' RACE reads, yields one record per CDR3 protein. The data contain around 790,000 distinct CDR3 sequences, 44% of them singletons. From germline, CDR1 is DFQATT and CDR2 SNEGSKA (reference sequence). The CDR3 is 13 amino acids. The rearrangement joins TRBV20-1 to TRBJ1-1, with no clear D. The sample was blood. This clonotype originated in a man in his 60s in good health. CDR3 amino acids: CSSRVNRNTEAFF. The CDR3 region has the DNA TGCAGTTCTAGAGTCAATCGGAACACTGAAGCTTTCTTT.